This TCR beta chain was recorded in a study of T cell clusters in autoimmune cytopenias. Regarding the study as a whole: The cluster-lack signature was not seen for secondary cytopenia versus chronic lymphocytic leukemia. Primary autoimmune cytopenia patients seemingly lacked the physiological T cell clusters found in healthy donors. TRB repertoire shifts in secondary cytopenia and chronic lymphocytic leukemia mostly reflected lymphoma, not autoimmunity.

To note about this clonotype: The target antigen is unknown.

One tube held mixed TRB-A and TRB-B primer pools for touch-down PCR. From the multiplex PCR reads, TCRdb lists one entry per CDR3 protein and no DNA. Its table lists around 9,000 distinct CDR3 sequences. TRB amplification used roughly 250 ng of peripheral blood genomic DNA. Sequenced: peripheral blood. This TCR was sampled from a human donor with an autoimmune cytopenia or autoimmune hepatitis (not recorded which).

CDR3 loop: CASSPNGQGHTEAFF. The chain uses TRBV12-3 or TRBV12-4 and TRBJ1-1; TCRdb outputs TRBD1, but without DNA this stays unchecked. This CDR3 spans 15 amino acids.